These 22 T cell receptor beta chains were sequenced from one sample in a study of cytomegalovirus exposure and HLA in healthy donors (dated by TCRdb to the late 2010s). Libraries came from the immunoSEQ multiplex PCR assay. Not all clones reach the TCRdb copy of this immuneACCESS table, which keeps in-frame sequences only. Checked studies attribute under half of the gap to unresolved V genes and leave the rest unexplained. The sample profile shows under 200,000 clones; approximately 86% of them were found once. The ten largest account for around 2% of the sample. Material: PBMCs. These TCRs come from a woman aged 18 to 35 in good health and CMV-seronegative.

The chain employs TRBV10-1 and TRBJ2-1; TRBD2 agrees at 14 bases. The CDR3 is made up of 18 amino acids. V was clipped by 4 bases and J by 0 bases; unmatched bases: 5. Germline-derived CDR1 and CDR2 are WNHNN and SYGVQD (reference sequence). DNA for the CDR3: TGCGCCAGCAGTGGACCGGGGACTAGCGGGAGCTCCTACAATGAGCAGTTCTTC. Translated, it gives CASSGPGTSGSSYNEQFF.

Note on this clone: The junction departs from germline at one end; a sequencing error may be responsible. The chain couples TRBV5-1 to TRBJ2-2, with D unclear. Germline-derived CDR1 and CDR2 are SGHRS and YFSETQ. CDR3 size: 13 residues. The CDR3 here is CASTLAGSGELFF. Written as DNA, the CDR3 is TGCGCCAGCACCTTGGCCGGGTCCGGGGAGCTGTTTTTT.

CDR3 sequence: CASALALAVGGNQPQHF. CDR3 nucleotide sequence: TGTGCTAGTGCCTTGGCCCTAGCCGTGGGGGGGAATCAGCCCCAGCATTTT. This chain joins TRBV12-5 and TRBJ1-5; D is possibly TRBD1 (5 bases). Trimming removed 7 bases at V and 4 bases at J, with 23 bases between. The germline V gene encodes CDR1 LGHNT and CDR2 FRNRAP. CDR3 length equals 17 residues.

This clone was detected only once. The genes are TRBV5-4 and TRBJ1-5; 10 bases map to TRBD1. Losses at the gene ends were 0 bases for V and 5 bases for J; bases not matched to a gene: 11. Germline-derived CDR1 and CDR2 are SGHNT and YYREEE (reference sequence). This CDR3 has 18 residues. The CDR3 nucleotides read TGTGCCAGCAGCTTGGGGACAGGGGGGTTGATAGTCCATCAGCCCCAGCATTTT. This encodes CASSLGTGGLIVHQPQHF.

V is TRBV10-2 and J is TRBJ2-5, with D unresolved. Germline V gene sequence: CDR1 WSHSY, CDR2 SAAADI. CDR3 size: 12 residues. V dropped 1 base and J dropped 5 bases, with 5 bases sitting between them. Written as DNA, the CDR3 is TGCGCCAGCAGTGAGTTCGGGGAGACCCAGTACTTC. Translating it yields CASSEFGETQYF.

The V gene is TRBV6-1, the J gene TRBJ2-7, with D unclear. Germline lookup yields CDR1 MNHNS and CDR2 SASEGT. V was trimmed by 4 bases and J by 0 bases, leaving 13 bases between them. The CDR3 spans 15 residues. The CDR3 DNA follows: TGTGCCAGCAGTGCCGAGCCCGTAGCCTCCTACGAGCAGTACTTC. This translates into CASSAEPVASYEQYF.

The rearrangement links TRBV6-1 to TRBJ1-2, with D tentatively TRBD1 (5 bases). The CDR3 sequence is 14 residues long. The germline V gene has CDR1 MNHNS and CDR2 SASEGT. Trimming took off 6 bases at V and 2 bases at J, with 13 bases between the two ends. CDR3 residues: CASSWGGDNYGYTF. The CDR3 DNA reads as TGTGCCAGCAGCTGGGGAGGGGACAACTATGGCTACACCTTC.

The chain carries TRBV10-3 and TRBJ2-7; D uncertain. In germline, CDR1 is ENHRY, CDR2 SYGVKD. V gave up 4 bases and J gave up 3 bases, with 13 bases separating them. The CDR3 is made up of 14 amino acids. For the CDR3, the DNA is TGTGCCATCAGTGGTAGCTTTGGCTACTACGAGCAGTACTTC. It codes for CAISGSFGYYEQYF.

The chain has TRBV10-1 and TRBJ1-1; D is unclear. This CDR3 spans 12 amino acids. V was cut by 6 bases and J by 0 bases, with 5 bases left in between. Germline values: CDR1 WNHNN, CDR2 SYGVQD (reference sequence). CDR3 DNA: TGCGCCAGCAGCGGGTTGAACACTGAAGCTTTCTTT. Amino acid sequence: CASSGLNTEAFF.

The gene calls are TRBV6-1 and TRBJ2-6, with TRBD2 identical over 7 bases. Germline V gene lookup returns CDR1 MNHNS and CDR2 SASEGT. Trimming at V came to 3 bases and at J to 6 bases, leaving 2 bases not matched to a gene. CDR3 size: 14 residues. For the CDR3, the DNA is TGTGCCAGCAGTGACGGACTAGTGGCCAACGTCCTGACTTTC. As protein: CASSDGLVANVLTF.

This clone was seen a single time. The chain is built from TRBV6-5 and TRBJ1-2; no reliable D call. Germline V gene lookup returns CDR1 MNHEY and CDR2 SVGAGI. This CDR3 is built from 13 residues. The V end lost 0 bases, the J end lost 10 bases, and 12 bases lay between the germline ends. The CDR3 nucleotides read TGTGCCAGCAGTTACTCTTACGATCAGGCCTACACCTTC. Translated, it gives CASSYSYDQAYTF.

V gene TRBV14 combines with J gene TRBJ2-7; 8 bases are a match to TRBD1. The CDR3 extends over 18 amino acids. The germline CDR1 and CDR2 sequences are SGHDN and FVKESK. Losses at the gene ends were 1 base for V and 7 bases for J; bases not matched to a gene: 18. The chain's CDR3 is CASSQVATWTGTSGEQYF. CDR3 DNA: TGTGCCAGCAGCCAAGTCGCTACCTGGACAGGGACTTCGGGGGAGCAGTACTTC.

This clone has just one count. This sequence joins TRBV21-1 and TRBJ1-3; the table's D call, TRBD1, has no DNA check behind it. TRBV21-1 corresponds to a pseudogene. The CDR3 loop spans 18 amino acids. CDR3 amino acids: CASSTKASDREDFDTIYF. The CDR3 DNA follows: TGTGCCAGCAGCACTAAGGCCTCCGACAGGGAGGATTTTGACACCATATATTTT.

The chain uses TRBV18 and TRBJ2-7; 10 nucleotides agree with TRBD1. Germline assignment: CDR1 KGHSH and CDR2 LQKENI. This CDR3 is built from 16 residues. V shed 0 bases and J 2 bases; nucleotides not matched to a gene: 4. The CDR3 spells CASSPPSGTGAYEQYF. The CDR3 DNA reads TGTGCCAGCTCACCACCCTCCGGGACAGGGGCCTACGAGCAGTACTTC.

The genes are TRBV27 and TRBJ2-7; no firm D call. V dropped 10 bases and J dropped 3 bases, with 13 bases sitting between them. This CDR3 is built from 12 residues. Germline V gives CDR1 MNHEY, CDR2 SMNVEV (reference sequence). Written as DNA, the CDR3 is TGTGCCATTCTAGGAAGGTTCTACGAGCAGTACTTC. Its translation: CAILGRFYEQYF.

Written as DNA, the CDR3 is TGCGCCAGCAGCTTGGCCGCGACAGGGCGCACAGATACGCAGTATTTT. Translated, it gives CASSLAATGRTDTQYF. This chain connects TRBV5-1 to TRBJ2-3, with 7 bases matching TRBD1. Germline CDR1 is SGHRS and CDR2 is YFSETQ. The CDR3 has 16 amino acids. Trimming at V came to 0 bases and at J to 1 base, leaving 5 bases not matched to a gene.

The chain links TRBV29-1 to TRBJ2-3; TRBD1 matches 7 bases. Trimming took 5 bases from V and 3 from J; bases not matched to a gene: 5. Germline V lookup: CDR1 SQVTM, CDR2 ANQGSEA. This CDR3 spans 13 amino acids. CDR3 coding DNA: TGCAGCGTTTCCCAGGGGGAGACAGATACGCAGTATTTT. Amino acid sequence: CSVSQGETDTQYF.

The chain recombines TRBV7-9 with TRBJ1-6, with D unclear. CDR1 and CDR2 from the germline V gene are SEHNR and FQNEAQ (reference sequence). V was shortened by 5 bases and J by 8 bases, with 7 bases between the two germline ends. The CDR3 spans 12 residues. DNA of the CDR3: TGTGCCAGCAGCCTCTCGGATTCACCCCTCCACTTT. As protein: CASSLSDSPLHF.

V gene TRBV6-5 combines with J gene TRBJ1-5, with 7 bases aligning to TRBD1. In germline, CDR1 is MNHEY, CDR2 SVGAGI. The length of the CDR3 is 14 residues. Trimming at V came to 6 bases and at J to 4 bases, leaving 6 bases not matched to a gene. The CDR3 sequence is CASRSAGGNQPQHF. In nucleotides, the CDR3 is TGTGCCAGCAGGTCCGCAGGGGGAAATCAGCCCCAGCATTTT.

V usage is TRBV10-2 and J usage is TRBJ2-2; maybe TRBD2 (5 bases). The V gene's germline CDR1 is WSHSY and CDR2 SAAADI. V was pared by 4 bases and J by 3 bases, with 12 bases between. CDR3 length equals 15 residues. The CDR3 loop reads CASSVGRTYTGELFF. CDR3 DNA sequence: TGCGCCAGCAGTGTAGGGAGAACATACACCGGGGAGCTGTTTTTT.

The J gene is TRBJ1-4, the V gene TRBV5-1; 10 positions agree with TRBD1. Trimming cost V 3 bases and J 0 bases; bases outside gene matches: 2. The CDR3 is made up of 16 amino acids. Germline values: CDR1 SGHRS, CDR2 YFSETQ. The CDR3 nucleotides read TGCGCCAGCAGCTATGGACAGGGGGCAACTAATGAAAAACTGTTTTTT. It is translated as CASSYGQGATNEKLFF.

The chain carries TRBV19 and TRBJ2-7; 7 bases are shared with TRBD1. J lost 0 bases, V lost 6 bases, and 8 bases had no gene match. CDR1 is LNHDA and CDR2 is SQIVND in the germline V gene (reference sequence). The CDR3 is 15 amino acids. As DNA, the CDR3 is TGTGCCAGTAGCCTTAAGACAGGGAGCTCCTACGAGCAGTACTTC. It codes for CASSLKTGSSYEQYF.